These T cell receptor beta chains were read from a single sample in a study of T-cell reconstitution after alpha-beta-depleted transplantation in children. MiXCR was run by TCRdb on the PCR reads, yielding one entry per CDR3 protein. Of around 500,000 distinct CDR3 sequences in the sample, 20% to 25% were seen once. Here the sequenced sample was PBMCs, mostly from graft donor cells, taken 360 days after TCRalphabeta/CD19-depleted stem cell transplant. The receptors here all came from a boy less than two years old who had a stem cell transplant for acute myeloid leukemia, so the T cells may come from the graft donor. Each CDR3 is given with its conserved first and last residue. Fields, in order: D gene, V gene, J gene, CDR3 protein. A D gene is named only where the DNA matches it firmly.

d_call: TRBD1; v_call: TRBV12-3/TRBV12-4; j_call: TRBJ1-5; cdr3_aa: CAVSQGAHQPQHF
d_call: TRBD1; v_call: TRBV12-3/TRBV12-4; j_call: TRBJ1-2; cdr3_aa: CASSLAMGQGAFYGYTF
d_call: TRBD1; v_call: TRBV20-1; j_call: TRBJ2-1; cdr3_aa: CSARGPDRGLSEQFF
d_call: NA; v_call: TRBV12-3/TRBV12-4; j_call: TRBJ1-2; cdr3_aa: CASSLGLGVGGYTF
d_call: NA; v_call: TRBV7-7; j_call: TRBJ2-1; cdr3_aa: CASSLGVLNEQFF
d_call: TRBD2; v_call: TRBV28; j_call: TRBJ2-5; cdr3_aa: CASRPSTSGGQETQYF
d_call: NA; v_call: TRBV20-1; j_call: TRBJ2-1; cdr3_aa: CSAYTDSNNEQFF
d_call: TRBD2; v_call: TRBV6-5; j_call: TRBJ2-3; cdr3_aa: CASSYIPAGGPRDTQYF
d_call: NA; v_call: TRBV12-3/TRBV12-4; j_call: TRBJ2-3; cdr3_aa: CASYTSWGPQGDTQYF
d_call: TRBD2; v_call: TRBV10-3; j_call: TRBJ2-3; cdr3_aa: CAISGLAGAPDTQYF
d_call: NA; v_call: TRBV5-5; j_call: TRBJ1-6; cdr3_aa: CASTPLKGAGGESPLHF
d_call: NA; v_call: TRBV25-1; j_call: TRBJ2-1; cdr3_aa: CASSEYFPSAGFSYNEQFF
d_call: TRBD1; v_call: TRBV28; j_call: TRBJ1-5; cdr3_aa: CASSRSPDRGANQPQHF
d_call: NA; v_call: TRBV5-1; j_call: TRBJ1-6; cdr3_aa: CASSLDSNSPLHF
d_call: TRBD1; v_call: TRBV29-1; j_call: TRBJ2-7; cdr3_aa: CSVGTGSYEQYF
d_call: NA; v_call: TRBV9; j_call: TRBJ2-2; cdr3_aa: CASSASEGSGELFF
d_call: NA; v_call: TRBV24-1; j_call: TRBJ2-5; cdr3_aa: CATSDPSKRTETQYF
d_call: NA; v_call: TRBV7-9; j_call: TRBJ2-2; cdr3_aa: CASSHWTVNTGELFF
d_call: TRBD2; v_call: TRBV28; j_call: TRBJ2-3; cdr3_aa: CASSPLGGTITDTQYF
d_call: NA; v_call: TRBV27; j_call: TRBJ2-5; cdr3_aa: CAIKDQETQYF
d_call: NA; v_call: TRBV3-1; j_call: TRBJ1-1; cdr3_aa: CASSPHREVTEAFF
d_call: NA; v_call: TRBV25-1; j_call: TRBJ2-3; cdr3_aa: CASSAGRGWTDTQYF
d_call: NA; v_call: TRBV6-1; j_call: TRBJ1-2; cdr3_aa: CASIPGQYYGYTF
d_call: TRBD2; v_call: TRBV6-5; j_call: TRBJ2-3; cdr3_aa: CASAQYSGAPLRGSDTQYF
d_call: NA; v_call: TRBV6-5; j_call: TRBJ1-5; cdr3_aa: CASSSDRYSNQPQHF
d_call: TRBD1; v_call: TRBV6-2/TRBV6-3; j_call: TRBJ1-1; cdr3_aa: CASRFRRGPTEAFF
d_call: NA; v_call: TRBV30; j_call: TRBJ2-7; cdr3_aa: CAWTSWGSSYEQYF
d_call: NA; v_call: TRBV7-9; j_call: TRBJ1-1; cdr3_aa: CASSPRWDEAFF
d_call: NA; v_call: TRBV2; j_call: TRBJ2-1; cdr3_aa: CATKGSEVHNEQFF
d_call: NA; v_call: TRBV15; j_call: TRBJ2-6; cdr3_aa: CATSRDTGYGANVLTF
d_call: NA; v_call: TRBV4-3; j_call: TRBJ2-7; cdr3_aa: CASSHGTSDYEQYF
d_call: NA; v_call: TRBV15; j_call: TRBJ2-7; cdr3_aa: CATSREPGRDEQYF
d_call: NA; v_call: TRBV13; j_call: TRBJ2-1; cdr3_aa: CASSLNDGNEQFF
d_call: NA; v_call: TRBV20-1; j_call: TRBJ2-5; cdr3_aa: CSARGAVGWETQYF
d_call: NA; v_call: TRBV7-9; j_call: TRBJ2-1; cdr3_aa: CASSPRLVPYNEQFF
d_call: NA; v_call: TRBV15; j_call: TRBJ2-5; cdr3_aa: CATSRDRSGKETQYF
d_call: TRBD1; v_call: TRBV7-3; j_call: TRBJ2-1; cdr3_aa: CASSLRGPGQGAREQFF
d_call: TRBD2; v_call: TRBV5-1; j_call: TRBJ2-3; cdr3_aa: CASSLELAGPPTDTQYF
d_call: NA; v_call: TRBV20-1; j_call: TRBJ2-1; cdr3_aa: CSALGRLGSNEQFF
d_call: NA; v_call: TRBV20-1; j_call: TRBJ2-3; cdr3_aa: CSARVNRVITDTQYF
d_call: TRBD2; v_call: TRBV29-1; j_call: TRBJ2-7; cdr3_aa: CSAQGLAESEQYF
d_call: TRBD2; v_call: TRBV11-2; j_call: TRBJ2-7; cdr3_aa: CASSLGVLLAGESYEQYF
d_call: NA; v_call: TRBV6-2/TRBV6-3; j_call: TRBJ2-7; cdr3_aa: CASSSELWTEQYF
d_call: NA; v_call: TRBV7-9; j_call: TRBJ2-3; cdr3_aa: CASSSNGSGGSADTQYF
d_call: TRBD1; v_call: TRBV9; j_call: TRBJ1-3; cdr3_aa: CASSVGGGLDISGNTIYF
d_call: NA; v_call: TRBV25-1; j_call: TRBJ2-1; cdr3_aa: CASVGPYNEQFF
d_call: TRBD2; v_call: TRBV7-2; j_call: TRBJ2-3; cdr3_aa: CASSFPLTSGGTDTQYF
d_call: NA; v_call: TRBV20-1; j_call: TRBJ1-1; cdr3_aa: CSVWGKATEAFF
d_call: TRBD1; v_call: TRBV12-3/TRBV12-4; j_call: TRBJ2-5; cdr3_aa: CASSSTGTGGLYQETQYF
d_call: NA; v_call: TRBV5-5; j_call: TRBJ2-3; cdr3_aa: CASSRGSSTDTQYF
d_call: TRBD2; v_call: TRBV12-3/TRBV12-4; j_call: TRBJ2-7; cdr3_aa: CASSSSSGTYEQYF
d_call: NA; v_call: TRBV5-5; j_call: TRBJ1-2; cdr3_aa: CASSPSLGAGYGYTF
d_call: NA; v_call: TRBV4-3; j_call: TRBJ2-5; cdr3_aa: CASSQEITGLGTETQYF